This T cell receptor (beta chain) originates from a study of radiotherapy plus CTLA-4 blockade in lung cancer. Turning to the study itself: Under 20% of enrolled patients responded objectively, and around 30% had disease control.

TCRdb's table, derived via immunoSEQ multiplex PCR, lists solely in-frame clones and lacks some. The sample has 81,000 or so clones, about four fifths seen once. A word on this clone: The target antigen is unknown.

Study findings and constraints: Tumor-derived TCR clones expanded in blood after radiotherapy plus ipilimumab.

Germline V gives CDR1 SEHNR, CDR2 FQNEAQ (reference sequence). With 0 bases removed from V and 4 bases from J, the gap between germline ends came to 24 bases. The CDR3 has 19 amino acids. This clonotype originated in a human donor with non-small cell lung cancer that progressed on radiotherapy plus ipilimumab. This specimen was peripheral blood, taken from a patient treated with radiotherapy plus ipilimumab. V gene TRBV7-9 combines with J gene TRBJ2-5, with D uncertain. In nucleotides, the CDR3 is TGTGCCAGCAGCTTAGCGATCCCTCGGAGCGTAACTAAGTCAGAGACCCAGTACTTC. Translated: CASSLAIPRSVTKSETQYF.